This T cell receptor (beta chain) was found in a study of blood T cell repertoires in COVID-19 (dated by TCRdb to the early 2020s). Notes on the research overall: Collaborator samples came from the United States, Italy and Spain and covered acute and convalescent phases of COVID-19. The dataset comprised deeply sampled blood TCRbeta repertoires from subjects exposed to, actively infected with, or recovered from COVID-19. The prospective study material was composed of cDNA or gDNA derived from T cells, B-cell-depleted T cells, or PBMCs. A de-identified subject ID, COVID-19 status, age in years and sex were almost always included in the sample metadata. The repertoires were released in a freely available public database intended as a resource for research on the immune response to SARS-CoV-2. HLA class I and class II types, where available, came from metadata supplied by the sample provider rather than from assay-based typing. Samples came from the ongoing ImmuneRACE study (first 160 participants) plus 1,254 subjects from 6 global collaborators. Broad study findings and their caveats: How much clinical and demographic metadata was included differed by source and by participant, and the metadata was provided uncurated.

Including cysteine and phenylalanine, the CDR3 has 12 amino acids. Only the CDR3 portion is preserved as DNA: 36 bases, with reading frame beginning at the first base. A distance of 6 bases separates the germline ends of V and J, which lose 6 bases and 0 bases respectively. The germline V gene (reference sequence) gives CDR1 as MNHEY and CDR2 as SMNVEV. The sample holds one count of this clone. Its antigen remains undetermined. Nothing much larger sits one base from this clone, and base qualities are not available. TCRbeta CDR3 regions were amplified from genomic DNA by means of the immunoSEQ Assay, a bias-controlled multiplex PCR. Per the source publication's procedure: Nucleated cell counts per sample were estimated from amplification of reference gene primers within the assay. Sequence reads were collapsed and filtered to measure the absolute abundance of every unique TCRbeta CDR3 rearrangement. For each sample, productive Simpson clonality was calculated by taking the square root of Simpson's diversity index across productive rearrangements. As stored in TCRdb, this immuneACCESS dataset retains in-frame rearrangements with V and J assigned. A fraction of the clones does not appear; measured against another copy, unresolved V genes explain less than half of the discrepancy, and the remainder lacks a known reason. V, J and clone size were drawn from that table, and D and trimming were deduced from the DNA. In this sample the table shows hundreds of thousands of clones, 87% of which occur a single time. The top ten hold about 5.7% of the sample.

Participants in the prospective study were aged roughly 18 to 100 years, lived in about two dozen United States geographic areas, and enrolled through a virtual design. To assign participants to cohorts, the prospective study relied on clinical history that participants themselves reported in a screening survey and a study questionnaire. Recovered participants in ImmuneRACE Cohort 3 were defined as having two consecutive negative NP/OP PCR tests, clearance from a healthcare professional, or resolution of symptoms. Each participant in the prospective study had whole blood, serum and a nasopharyngeal or oropharyngeal swab collected by mobile phlebotomists. Over a roughly 2-month period, participants in the prospective study had the option of providing additional blood draws and questionnaires. Blood samples from the prospective study were shipped frozen or at room temperature prior to DNA extraction.

Sequencing was done on a sample of PBMCs or T cells enriched from blood (not recorded which). The chain links TRBV27 with TRBJ2-7; TRBD1 could be the D gene, as 5 bases match. The TCR sequence derives from a woman aged 40 to 50 who had recovered from COVID-19. The sequenced DNA: TGTGCCAGCAGGGACATCTCCTACGAGCAGTACTTC. Its product reads: CASRDISYEQYF.